What follows describes a single T cell receptor (beta chain). Its antigen remains unidentified. The length of the CDR3 is 15 residues. Between the trimmed V and J ends, which lost 10 bases and 4 bases, there was a span of 22 bases. CDR1 is LNHDA, CDR2 SQIVND, per germline (reference sequence). Profiled with immunoSEQ multiplex PCR; TCRdb holds only in-frame clones, not every one. The sample comprises tens of thousands of clones, approximately 89% of which are singletons, and approximately 0.3% rests with the top ten. The sample is drawn from a study of graft-versus-host responses after intestinal transplantation.

V and J are TRBV19 and TRBJ1-2, with D possibly being TRBD1 (5 bases). The receptor was derived from a human donor who was the organ donor for an intestinal transplant. Sequences were derived from unstimulated CD4+ T cells sorted from spleen or lymph node cells, sampled before transplant. The DNA of the CDR3 is TGTGCCACAAGATCCAACGGGGGGACCATCTATGGCTACACCTTC. It translates to CATRSNGGTIYGYTF.